This TCR beta chain was sequenced in a study of CD8+ T cells in alopecia areata. The overall study: Patients in the treated group were given tofacitinib by mouth, 5 to 10 mg twice a day.

Extraction of RNA preceded its reverse transcription into cDNA, which served as the sequencing template. Assay used: immunoSEQ multiplex PCR; TCRdb lists only in-frame clones, some missing. The table lists approximately 180,000 clones, approximately 52% of them singletons, with around 16% in the top ten. This CDR3 has 13 amino acids. Per germline, CDR1 SNHLY and CDR2 FYNNEI. V dropped 2 bases and J dropped 2 bases, with 6 bases sitting between them. Points from the study as a whole: With just one nonresponder, it is still uncertain whether baseline CD8+ expansion relates to response. For lesional scalp, especially alopecia totalis/universalis, clonality was higher than in normal scalp. Among patients, TCR sharing was less clear than in mice, a difference possibly due in part to HLA diversity in the patient population.

In this sample, this clone turned up once. Its antigen is unidentified. Regarding treatment: oral pan-JAK inhibitor, 5-10 mg twice daily. Here the sequenced sample was CD4+ T cells sorted from blood, taken between weeks 55 and 65, from a patient treated with tofacitinib. The origin of this receptor is a human donor with alopecia areata. The chain links TRBV2 to TRBJ2-5, with no clear D. CDR3 in amino acids: CASSELAQETQYF. The DNA of the CDR3 is TGTGCCAGCAGTGAACTGGCTCAAGAGACCCAGTACTTC.